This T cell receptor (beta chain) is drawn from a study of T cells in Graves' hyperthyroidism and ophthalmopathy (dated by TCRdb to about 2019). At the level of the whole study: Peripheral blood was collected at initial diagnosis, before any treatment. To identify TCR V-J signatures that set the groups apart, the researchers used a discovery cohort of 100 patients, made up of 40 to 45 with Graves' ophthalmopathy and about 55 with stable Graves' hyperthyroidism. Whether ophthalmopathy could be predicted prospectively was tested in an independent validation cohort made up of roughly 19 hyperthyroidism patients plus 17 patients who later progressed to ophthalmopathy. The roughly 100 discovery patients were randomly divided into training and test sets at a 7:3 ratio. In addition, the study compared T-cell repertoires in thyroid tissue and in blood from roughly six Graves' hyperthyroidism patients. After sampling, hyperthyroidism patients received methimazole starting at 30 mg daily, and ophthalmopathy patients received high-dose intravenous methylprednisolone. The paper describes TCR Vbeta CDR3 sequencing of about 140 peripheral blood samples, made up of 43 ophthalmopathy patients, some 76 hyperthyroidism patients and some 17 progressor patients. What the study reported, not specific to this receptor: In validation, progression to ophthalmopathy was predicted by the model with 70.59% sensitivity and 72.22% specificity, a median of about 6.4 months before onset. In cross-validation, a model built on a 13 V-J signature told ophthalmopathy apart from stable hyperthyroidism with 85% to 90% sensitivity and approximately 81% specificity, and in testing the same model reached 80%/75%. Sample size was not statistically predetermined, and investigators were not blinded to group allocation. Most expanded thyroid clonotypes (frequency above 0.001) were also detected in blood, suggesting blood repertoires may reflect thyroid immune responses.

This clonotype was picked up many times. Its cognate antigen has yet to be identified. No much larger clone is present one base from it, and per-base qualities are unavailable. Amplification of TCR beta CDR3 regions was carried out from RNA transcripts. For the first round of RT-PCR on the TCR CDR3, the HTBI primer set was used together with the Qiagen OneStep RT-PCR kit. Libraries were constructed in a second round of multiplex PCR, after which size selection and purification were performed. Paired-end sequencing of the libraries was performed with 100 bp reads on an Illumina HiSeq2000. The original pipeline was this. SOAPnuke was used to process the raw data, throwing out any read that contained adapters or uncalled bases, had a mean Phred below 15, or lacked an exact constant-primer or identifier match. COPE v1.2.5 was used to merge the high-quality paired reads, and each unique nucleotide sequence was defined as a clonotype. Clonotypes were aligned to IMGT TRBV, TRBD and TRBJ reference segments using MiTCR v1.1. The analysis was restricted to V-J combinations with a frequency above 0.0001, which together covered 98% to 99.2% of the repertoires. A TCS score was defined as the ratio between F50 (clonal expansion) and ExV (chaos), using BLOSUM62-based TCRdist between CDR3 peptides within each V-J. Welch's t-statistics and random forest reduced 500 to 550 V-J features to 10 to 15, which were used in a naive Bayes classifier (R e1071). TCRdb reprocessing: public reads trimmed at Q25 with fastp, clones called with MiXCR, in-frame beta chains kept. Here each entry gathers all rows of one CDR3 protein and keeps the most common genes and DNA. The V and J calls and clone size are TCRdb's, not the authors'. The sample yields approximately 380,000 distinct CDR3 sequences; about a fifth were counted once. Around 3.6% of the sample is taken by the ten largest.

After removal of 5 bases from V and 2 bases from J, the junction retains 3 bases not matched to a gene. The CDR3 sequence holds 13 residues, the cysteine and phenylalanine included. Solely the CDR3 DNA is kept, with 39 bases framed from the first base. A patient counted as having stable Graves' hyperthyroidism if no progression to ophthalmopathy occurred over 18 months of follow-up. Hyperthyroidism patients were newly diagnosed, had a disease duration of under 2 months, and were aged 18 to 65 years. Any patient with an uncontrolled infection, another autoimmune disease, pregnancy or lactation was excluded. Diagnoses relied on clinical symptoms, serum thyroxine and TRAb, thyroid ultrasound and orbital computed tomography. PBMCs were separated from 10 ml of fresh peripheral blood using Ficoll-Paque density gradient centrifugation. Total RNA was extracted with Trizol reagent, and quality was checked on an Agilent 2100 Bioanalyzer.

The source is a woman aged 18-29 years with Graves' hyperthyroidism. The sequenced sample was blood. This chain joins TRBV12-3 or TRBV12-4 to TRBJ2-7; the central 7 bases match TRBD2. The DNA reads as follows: TGTGCCAGCAGTCGAGGACTAGCCTACGAGCAGTACTTC. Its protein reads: CASSRGLAYEQYF.